What follows describes a single T cell receptor (beta chain). Its antigen is as yet unknown. There were 3500 ng of total RNA used for each TCR library. Template switching introduced UMIs that contain a 6-nucleotide sample barcode. TCRdb reprocessed the 5' RACE reads; each CDR3 protein has one entry and no DNA is given. Its listing shows approximately 390,000 distinct CDR3 sequences. This entry is derived from a study of monozygotic twins with inflammatory bowel disease. Regarding the study as a whole: Support was lacking for any single strong IBD-associated signal or clonotype. IBD patients carried less diverse TCRbeta repertoires (inverse Simpson) than healthy co-twins.

In germline, CDR1 is SGHRS, CDR2 YFSETQ. CDR3 length equals 16 residues. The clonotype originates from a human donor with ulcerative colitis or Crohn's disease, or a healthy co-twin of an affected twin (not recorded which). This rearrangement joins TRBV5-1 to TRBJ2-2; the TCRdb D gene call, TRBD1, has no DNA to confirm it. Sequencing was carried out using blood. CDR3 residues: CASSLDRGQNTGELFF. The full variable domain, completed using reference TRBV5-1 and TRBJ2-2, is KAGVTQTPRYLIKTRGQQVTLSCSPISGHRSVSWYQQTPGQGLQFLFEYFSETQRNKGNFPGRFSGRQFSNSRSEMNVSTLELGDSALYLCASSLDRGQNTGELFFGEGSRLTVL.